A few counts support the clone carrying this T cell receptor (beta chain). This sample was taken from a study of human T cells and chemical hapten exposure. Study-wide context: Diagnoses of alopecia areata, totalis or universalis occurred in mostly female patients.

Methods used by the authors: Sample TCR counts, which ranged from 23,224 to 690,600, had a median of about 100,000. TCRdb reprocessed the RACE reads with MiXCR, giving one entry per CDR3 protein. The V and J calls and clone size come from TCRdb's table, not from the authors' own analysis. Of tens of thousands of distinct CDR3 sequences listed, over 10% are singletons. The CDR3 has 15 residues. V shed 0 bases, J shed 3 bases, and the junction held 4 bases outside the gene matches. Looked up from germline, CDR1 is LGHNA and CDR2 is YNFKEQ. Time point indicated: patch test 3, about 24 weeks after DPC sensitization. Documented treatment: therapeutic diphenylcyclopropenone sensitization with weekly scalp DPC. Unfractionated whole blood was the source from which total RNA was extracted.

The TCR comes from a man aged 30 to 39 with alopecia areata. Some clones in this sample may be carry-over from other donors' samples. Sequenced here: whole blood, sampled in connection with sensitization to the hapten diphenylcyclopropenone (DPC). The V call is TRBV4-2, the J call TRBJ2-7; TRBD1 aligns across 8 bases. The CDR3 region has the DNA TGTGCCAGCAGCCAAGACGACAGGGGTGTCTACGAGCAGTACTTC. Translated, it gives CASSQDDRGVYEQYF.